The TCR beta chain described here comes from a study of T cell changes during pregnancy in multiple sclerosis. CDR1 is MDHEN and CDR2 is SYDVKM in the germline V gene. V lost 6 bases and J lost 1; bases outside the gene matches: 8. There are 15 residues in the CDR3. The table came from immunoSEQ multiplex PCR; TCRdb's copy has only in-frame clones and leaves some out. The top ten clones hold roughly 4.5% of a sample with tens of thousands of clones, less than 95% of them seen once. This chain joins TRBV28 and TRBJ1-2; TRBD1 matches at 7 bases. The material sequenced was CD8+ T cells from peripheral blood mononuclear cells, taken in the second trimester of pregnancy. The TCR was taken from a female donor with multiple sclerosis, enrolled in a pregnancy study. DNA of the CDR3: TGTGCCAGCAGCCTGACAGGGAGTGTTAACTATGGCTACACCTTC. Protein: CASSLTGSVNYGYTF.